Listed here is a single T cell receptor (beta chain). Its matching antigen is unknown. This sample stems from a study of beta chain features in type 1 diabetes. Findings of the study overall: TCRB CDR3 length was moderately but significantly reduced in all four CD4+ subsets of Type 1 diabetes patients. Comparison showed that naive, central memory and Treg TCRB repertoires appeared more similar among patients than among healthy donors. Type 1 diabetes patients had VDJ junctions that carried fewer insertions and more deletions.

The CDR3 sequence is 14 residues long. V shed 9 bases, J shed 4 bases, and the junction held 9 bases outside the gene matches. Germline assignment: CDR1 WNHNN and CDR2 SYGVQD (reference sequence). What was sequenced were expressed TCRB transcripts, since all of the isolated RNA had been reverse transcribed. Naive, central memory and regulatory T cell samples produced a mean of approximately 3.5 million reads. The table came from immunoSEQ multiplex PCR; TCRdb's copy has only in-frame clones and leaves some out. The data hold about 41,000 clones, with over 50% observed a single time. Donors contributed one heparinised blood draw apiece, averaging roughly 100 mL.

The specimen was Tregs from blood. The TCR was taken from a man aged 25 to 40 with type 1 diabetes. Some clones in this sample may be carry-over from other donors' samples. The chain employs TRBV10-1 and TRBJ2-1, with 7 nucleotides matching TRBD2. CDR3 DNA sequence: TGCGCCAGTAGCCGGGGGGAACCGTACAATGAGCAGTTCTTC. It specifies CASSRGEPYNEQFF.